This T cell receptor (beta chain) appears in the sequencing data of a study of Ad26.COV2.S vaccination and SARS-CoV-2 variants. This CDR3 is 15 amino acids long. V gave up 4 bases and J gave up 7 bases; unmatched junction bases: 7. Germline V CDR1 and CDR2: KGHDR, SFDVKD. Concerning this clone: What it recognizes is unknown.

General study results and limits: Measures of TCR breadth and depth may have fallen short of total T cell responses.

Noted treatment: roughly 20 received Ad26.COV2.S at low or high dose, single or two shots; roughly 5 received placebo; per-sample allocation not given. Day 63 after the first vaccine or placebo injection was the time point for sampling. TCRdb's copy holds only in-frame clones and misses some; the assay was immunoSEQ multiplex PCR. Counted here are about 400,000 clones, about 92% occurring once; the ten biggest clones make up more than 1.5%. This TCR was recovered from a person between 18 and 65 years old who received the Ad26.COV2.S COVID-19 vaccine or a placebo. The rearrangement joins TRBV24-1 to TRBJ2-1, with 9 positions matching TRBD1. The sample consisted of peripheral blood, taken in a trial of Ad26.COV2.S vaccine versus placebo. In DNA, the CDR3 is TGTGCCACCAGTGACCCCAGGGACAGGGCTAATGAGCAGTTCTTC. Amino acid sequence: CATSDPRDRANEQFF.